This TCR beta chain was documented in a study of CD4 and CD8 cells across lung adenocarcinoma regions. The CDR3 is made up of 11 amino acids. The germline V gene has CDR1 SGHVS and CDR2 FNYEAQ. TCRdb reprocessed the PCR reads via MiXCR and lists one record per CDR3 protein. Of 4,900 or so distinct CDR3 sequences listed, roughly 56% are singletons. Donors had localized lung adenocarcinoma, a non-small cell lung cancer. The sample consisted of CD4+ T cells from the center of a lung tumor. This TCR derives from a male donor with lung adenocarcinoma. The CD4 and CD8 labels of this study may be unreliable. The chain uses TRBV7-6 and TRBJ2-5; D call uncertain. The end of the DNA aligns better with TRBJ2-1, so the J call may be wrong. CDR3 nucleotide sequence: TGTGCCAGCAGCCCCGGCAATGAGCAGTTCTTC. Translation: CASSPGNEQFF.